These T cell receptor beta chains were read from a single sample in a study of T cell changes during pregnancy in multiple sclerosis. Clones were sequenced by immunoSEQ multiplex PCR, and TCRdb holds only the in-frame ones, with some missing. In the table there are 15,000 to 20,000 clones, 75% to 90% of which are singletons. Sample: CD8+ T cells from peripheral blood mononuclear cells, taken in the third trimester of pregnancy. Receptors originate from a female donor in good health, enrolled as a control in a pregnancy study. CDR3s include the opening cysteine and the closing phenylalanine or tryptophan. The size field is filled for only some rows; it gives once, few, many or a size class.

v_call	clone_size	j_call	cdr3_aa
TRBV28	few	TRBJ1-2	CASKELGGIYGYTF
TRBV30	-	TRBJ2-7	CAWSGLAYEQYF
TRBV4-2	-	TRBJ2-3	CASSVRATGTSGTDTQYF
TRBV19	once	TRBJ2-1	CASSPRPRSSYNEQFF
TRBV27	few	TRBJ2-1	CASSPRTGGNNEQFF
TRBV5-6	-	TRBJ2-7	CASSFSPGNYEQYF
TRBV19	-	TRBJ1-6	CASRGSQGPPLHF
TRBV28	-	TRBJ1-5	CASSPDSSNQPQHF
TRBV6-5	once	TRBJ2-1	CASAGGTYNEQFF
TRBV19	few	TRBJ1-3	CASNQGQGNTIYF
TRBV4-1	few	TRBJ1-6	CASSQQGDSPLHF
TRBV5-5	-	TRBJ2-7	CASSLIPNEQYF
TRBV7-6	-	TRBJ2-7	CASSGPGQGGCHEQYF
TRBV19	-	TRBJ2-5	CASSIVGRGTQYF
TRBV7-9	-	TRBJ1-5	CASSLDSGPQHF
TRBV19	-	TRBJ2-5	CASSVNPTSGRGETQYF
TRBV7-8	-	TRBJ2-7	CASSLVPQGLLSYEQYF
TRBV5-1	-	TRBJ2-5	CASSPSTWTSSGIETQYF
TRBV6-6	once	TRBJ1-2	CASSPEGGYGYTF
TRBV27	-	TRBJ2-1	CASSLSLPRGNEQFF
TRBV2	-	TRBJ1-5	CASRTENSNQPQHF
TRBV13	-	TRBJ1-2	CASSLAAGDGYTF
TRBV5-4	-	TRBJ2-1	CASSRAGGLEGNEQFF
TRBV15	-	TRBJ1-5	CATSSAVGSNQPQHF
TRBV27	-	TRBJ2-3	CASSLLASSGGYTDTQYF
TRBV19	-	TRBJ1-3	CASSIGTGIGGNTIYF
TRBV28	-	TRBJ1-3	CASSLSEKSGNTIYF
TRBV7-9	-	TRBJ2-1	CASSLVGAGLHNEQFF
TRBV27	-	TRBJ2-7	CASSWTSRSYEQYF
TRBV28	few	TRBJ1-2	CASSITGQGGGYTF
TRBV7-9	-	TRBJ1-2	CAGQGDYGYTF
TRBV7-9	-	TRBJ2-7	CASSLAPGQSSYEQYF
TRBV6-4	once	TRBJ2-1	CASSDSGTNEQFF
TRBV29-1	-	TRBJ2-7	CSVDRGTAEQYF
TRBV19	-	TRBJ1-6	CASSPRTGKVSPLHF
TRBV5-6	-	TRBJ2-2	CASSGSTIARELFF
TRBV4-3	-	TRBJ2-1	CASSQDGQGTYNEQFF
TRBV6-5	-	TRBJ2-5	CASRPGQGPQETQYF
TRBV11-2	-	TRBJ2-7	CASSLGPREAYEQYF
TRBV13	-	TRBJ1-2	CASSSLPGQGAGGYTF
TRBV11-2	-	TRBJ2-5	CASRQPSDRETQYF
TRBV9	-	TRBJ2-5	CASSASVGGETQYF
TRBV2	-	TRBJ2-7	CASSEGLAGTYEQYF
TRBV10-3	-	TRBJ2-7	CAISEWTSGGSYEQYF